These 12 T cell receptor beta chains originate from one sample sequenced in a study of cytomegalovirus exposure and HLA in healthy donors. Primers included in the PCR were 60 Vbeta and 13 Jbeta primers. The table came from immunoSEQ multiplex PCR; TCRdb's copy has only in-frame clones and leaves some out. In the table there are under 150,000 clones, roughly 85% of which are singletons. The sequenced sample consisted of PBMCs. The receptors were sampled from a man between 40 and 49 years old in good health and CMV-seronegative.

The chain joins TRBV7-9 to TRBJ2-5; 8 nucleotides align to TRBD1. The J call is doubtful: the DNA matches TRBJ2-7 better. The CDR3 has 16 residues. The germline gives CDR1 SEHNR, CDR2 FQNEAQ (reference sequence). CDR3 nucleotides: TGTGCCAGCAGCTTAGCGACAGGGGAACTCTCCTACGAGCAGTACTTC. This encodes CASSLATGELSYEQYF.

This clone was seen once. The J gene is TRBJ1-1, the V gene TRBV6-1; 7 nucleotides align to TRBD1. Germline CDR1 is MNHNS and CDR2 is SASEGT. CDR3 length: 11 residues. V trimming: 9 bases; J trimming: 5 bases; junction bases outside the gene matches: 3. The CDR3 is CASLQGTEAFF. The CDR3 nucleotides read TGTGCCAGTTTACAGGGGACTGAAGCTTTCTTT.

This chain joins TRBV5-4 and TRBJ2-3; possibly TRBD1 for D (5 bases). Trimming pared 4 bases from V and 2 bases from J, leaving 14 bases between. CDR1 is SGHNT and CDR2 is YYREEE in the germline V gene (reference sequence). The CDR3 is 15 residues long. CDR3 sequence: CASSTDQGPTDTQYF. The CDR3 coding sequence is TGTGCCAGCAGCACGGACCAGGGCCCCACAGATACGCAGTATTTT.

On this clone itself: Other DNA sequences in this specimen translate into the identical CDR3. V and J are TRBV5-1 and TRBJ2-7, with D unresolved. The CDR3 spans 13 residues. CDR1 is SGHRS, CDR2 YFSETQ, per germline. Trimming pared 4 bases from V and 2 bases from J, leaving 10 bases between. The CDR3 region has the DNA TGCGCCAGCAGCCTTGGGCCCGCCTACGAGCAGTACTTC. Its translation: CASSLGPAYEQYF.

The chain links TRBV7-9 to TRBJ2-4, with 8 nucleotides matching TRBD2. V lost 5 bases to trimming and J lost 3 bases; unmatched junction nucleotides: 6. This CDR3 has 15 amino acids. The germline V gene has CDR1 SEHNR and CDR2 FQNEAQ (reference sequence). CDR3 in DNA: TGTGCCAGCAGCAGGGATAGCGGGAACAAAAACATTCAGTACTTC. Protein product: CASSRDSGNKNIQYF.

The CDR3 region is CASSSRQGDSVYNEQFF. CDR3 nucleotides: TGTGCCAGCAGCTCCCGACAGGGGGACAGTGTCTACAATGAGCAGTTCTTC. The chain carries TRBV21-1 and TRBJ2-1; the table's D call, TRBD1, was not checked against the DNA. TRBV21-1 is a known pseudogene. The CDR3 loop spans 17 amino acids.

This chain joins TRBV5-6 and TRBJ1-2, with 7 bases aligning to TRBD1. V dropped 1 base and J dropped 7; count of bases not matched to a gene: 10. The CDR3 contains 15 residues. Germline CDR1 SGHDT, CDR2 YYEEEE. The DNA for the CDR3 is TGTGCCAGCAGCTTGCACCCAGGGGGAAGGGGTGGCTACACCTTC. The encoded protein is CASSLHPGGRGGYTF.

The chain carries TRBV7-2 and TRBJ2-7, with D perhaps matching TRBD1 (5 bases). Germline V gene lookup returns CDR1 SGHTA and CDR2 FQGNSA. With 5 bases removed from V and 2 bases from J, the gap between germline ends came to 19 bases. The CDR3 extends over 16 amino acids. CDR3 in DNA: TGTGCCAGCAGCCCACTTTTTGGCGACAGACCCTACGAGCAGTACTTC. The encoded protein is CASSPLFGDRPYEQYF.

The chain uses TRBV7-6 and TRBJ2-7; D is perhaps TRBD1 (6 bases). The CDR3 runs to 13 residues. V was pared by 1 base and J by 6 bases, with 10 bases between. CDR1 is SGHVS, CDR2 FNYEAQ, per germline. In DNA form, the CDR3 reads TGTGCCAGCAGCTTAGAGGGGGTGGGCGAGCAGTACTTC. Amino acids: CASSLEGVGEQYF.

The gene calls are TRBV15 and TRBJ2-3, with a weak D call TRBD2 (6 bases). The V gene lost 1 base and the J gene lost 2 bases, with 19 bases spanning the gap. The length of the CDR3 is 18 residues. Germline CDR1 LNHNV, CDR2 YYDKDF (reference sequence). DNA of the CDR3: TGTGCCACCAGCAGAGTTCCCGCGGGGATGGAGCCCACAGATACGCAGTATTTT. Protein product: CATSRVPAGMEPTDTQYF.

This CDR3 is CASSLRRASGRVFTGELFF. The CDR3 nucleotides read TGCGCCAGCAGTCTAAGGCGGGCTAGCGGGAGGGTTTTCACCGGGGAGCTGTTTTTT. The rearrangement links TRBV10-1 to TRBJ2-2, with 12 nucleotides matching TRBD2. This CDR3 spans 19 amino acids. The V and J ends lost 5 bases and 4 bases, in that order; junction bases with no gene match: 14. Germline CDR1 reads WNHNN; CDR2 reads SYGVQD (reference sequence).

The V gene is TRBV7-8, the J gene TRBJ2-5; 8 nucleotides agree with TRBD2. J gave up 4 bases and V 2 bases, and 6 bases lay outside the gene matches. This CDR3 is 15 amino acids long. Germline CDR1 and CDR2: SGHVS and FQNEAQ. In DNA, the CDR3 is TGTGCCAGCAGCTTACGGCGGGGGGTTCGAGAGACCCAGTACTTC. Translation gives CASSLRRGVRETQYF.